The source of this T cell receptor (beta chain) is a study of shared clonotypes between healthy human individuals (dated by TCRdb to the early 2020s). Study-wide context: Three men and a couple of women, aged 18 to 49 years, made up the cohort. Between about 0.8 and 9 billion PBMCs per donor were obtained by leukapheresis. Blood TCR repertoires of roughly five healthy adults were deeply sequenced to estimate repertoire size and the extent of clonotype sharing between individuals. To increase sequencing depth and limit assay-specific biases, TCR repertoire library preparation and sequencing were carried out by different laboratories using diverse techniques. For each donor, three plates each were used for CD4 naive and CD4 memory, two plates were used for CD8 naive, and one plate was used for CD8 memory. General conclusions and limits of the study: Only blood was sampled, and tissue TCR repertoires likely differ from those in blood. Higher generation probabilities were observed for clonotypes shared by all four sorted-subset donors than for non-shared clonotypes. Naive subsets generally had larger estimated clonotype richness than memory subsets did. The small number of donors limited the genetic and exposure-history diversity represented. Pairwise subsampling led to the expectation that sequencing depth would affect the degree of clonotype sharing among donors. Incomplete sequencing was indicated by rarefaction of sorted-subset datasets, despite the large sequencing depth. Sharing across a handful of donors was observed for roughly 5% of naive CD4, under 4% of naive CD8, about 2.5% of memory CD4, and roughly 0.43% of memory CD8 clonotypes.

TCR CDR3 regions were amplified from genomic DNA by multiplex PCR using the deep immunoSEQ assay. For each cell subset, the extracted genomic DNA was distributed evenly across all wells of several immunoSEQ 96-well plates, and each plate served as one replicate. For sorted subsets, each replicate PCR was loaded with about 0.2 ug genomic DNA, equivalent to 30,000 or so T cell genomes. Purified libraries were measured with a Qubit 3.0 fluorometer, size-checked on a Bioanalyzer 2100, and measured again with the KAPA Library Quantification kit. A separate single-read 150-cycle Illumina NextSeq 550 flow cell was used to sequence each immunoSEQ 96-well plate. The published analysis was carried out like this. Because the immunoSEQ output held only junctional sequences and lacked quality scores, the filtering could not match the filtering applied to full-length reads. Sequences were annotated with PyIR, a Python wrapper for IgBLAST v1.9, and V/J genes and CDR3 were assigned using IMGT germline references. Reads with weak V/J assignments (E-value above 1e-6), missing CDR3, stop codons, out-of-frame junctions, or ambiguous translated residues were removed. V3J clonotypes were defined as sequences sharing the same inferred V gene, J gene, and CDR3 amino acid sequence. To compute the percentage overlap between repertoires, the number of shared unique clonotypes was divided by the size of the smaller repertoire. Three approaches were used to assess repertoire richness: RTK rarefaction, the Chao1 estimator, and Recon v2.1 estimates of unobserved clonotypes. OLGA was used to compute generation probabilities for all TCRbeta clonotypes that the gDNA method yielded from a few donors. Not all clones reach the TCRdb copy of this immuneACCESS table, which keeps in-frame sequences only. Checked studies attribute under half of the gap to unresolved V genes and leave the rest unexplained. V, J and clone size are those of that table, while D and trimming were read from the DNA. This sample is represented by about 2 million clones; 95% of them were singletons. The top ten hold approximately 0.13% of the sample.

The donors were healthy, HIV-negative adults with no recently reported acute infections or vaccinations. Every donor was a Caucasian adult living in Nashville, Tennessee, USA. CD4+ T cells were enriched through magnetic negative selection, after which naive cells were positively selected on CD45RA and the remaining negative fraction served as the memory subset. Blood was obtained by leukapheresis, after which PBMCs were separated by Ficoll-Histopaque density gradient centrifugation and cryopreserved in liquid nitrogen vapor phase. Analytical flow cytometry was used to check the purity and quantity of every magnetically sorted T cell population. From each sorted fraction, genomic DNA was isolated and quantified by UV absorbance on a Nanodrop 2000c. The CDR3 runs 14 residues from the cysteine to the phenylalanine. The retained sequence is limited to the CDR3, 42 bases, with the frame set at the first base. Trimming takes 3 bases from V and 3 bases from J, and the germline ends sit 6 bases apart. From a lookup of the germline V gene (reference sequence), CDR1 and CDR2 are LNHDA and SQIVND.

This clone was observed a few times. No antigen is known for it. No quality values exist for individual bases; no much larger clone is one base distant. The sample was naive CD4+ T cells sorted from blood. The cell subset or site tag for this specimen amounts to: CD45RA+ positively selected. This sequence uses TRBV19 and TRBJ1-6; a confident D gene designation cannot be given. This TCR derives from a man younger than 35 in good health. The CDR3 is CASSMDGYNSPLHF. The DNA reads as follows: TGTGCCAGTAGTATGGACGGCTATAATTCACCCCTCCACTTT.